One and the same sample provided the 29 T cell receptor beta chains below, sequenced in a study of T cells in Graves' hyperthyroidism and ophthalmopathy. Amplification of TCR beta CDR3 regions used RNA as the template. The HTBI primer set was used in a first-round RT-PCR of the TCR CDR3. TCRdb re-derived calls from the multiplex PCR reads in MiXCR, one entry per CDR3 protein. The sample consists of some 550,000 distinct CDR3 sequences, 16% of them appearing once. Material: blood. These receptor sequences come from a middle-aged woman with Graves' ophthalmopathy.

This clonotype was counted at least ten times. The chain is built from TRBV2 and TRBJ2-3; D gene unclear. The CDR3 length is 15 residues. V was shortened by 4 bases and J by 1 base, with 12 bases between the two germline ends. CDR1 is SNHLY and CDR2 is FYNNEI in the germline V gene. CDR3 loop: CASSGQRTGTDTQYF. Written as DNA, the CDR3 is TGTGCCAGCAGTGGCCAGCGCACTGGCACAGATACGCAGTATTTT.

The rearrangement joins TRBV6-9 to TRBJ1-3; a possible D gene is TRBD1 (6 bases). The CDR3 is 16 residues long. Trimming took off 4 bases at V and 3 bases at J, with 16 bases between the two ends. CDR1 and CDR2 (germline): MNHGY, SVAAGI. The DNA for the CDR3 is TGTGCCAGCAGTTCCGCCACAGGGTCCGGTGGAAACACCATATATTTT. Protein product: CASSSATGSGGNTIYF.

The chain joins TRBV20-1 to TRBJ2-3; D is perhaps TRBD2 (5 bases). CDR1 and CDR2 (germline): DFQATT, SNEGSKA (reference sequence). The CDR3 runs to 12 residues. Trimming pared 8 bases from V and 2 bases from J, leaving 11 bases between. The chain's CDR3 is CSSAAFTDTQYF. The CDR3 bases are TGCAGTTCAGCGGCTTTCACAGATACGCAGTATTTT.

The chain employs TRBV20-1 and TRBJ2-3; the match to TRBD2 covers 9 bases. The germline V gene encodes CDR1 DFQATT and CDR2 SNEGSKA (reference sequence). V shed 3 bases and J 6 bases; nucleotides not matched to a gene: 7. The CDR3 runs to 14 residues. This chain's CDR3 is CSASMREGGDTQYF. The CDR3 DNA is TGCAGTGCTAGTATGCGGGAGGGGGGTGATACGCAGTATTTT.

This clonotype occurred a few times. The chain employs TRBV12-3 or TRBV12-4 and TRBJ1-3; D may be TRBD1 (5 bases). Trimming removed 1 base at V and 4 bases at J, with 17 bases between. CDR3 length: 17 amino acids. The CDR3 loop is CASSLDASRVAGNTIYF. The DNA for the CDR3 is TGTGCCAGCAGTTTAGATGCCTCCAGGGTGGCCGGAAACACCATATATTTT.

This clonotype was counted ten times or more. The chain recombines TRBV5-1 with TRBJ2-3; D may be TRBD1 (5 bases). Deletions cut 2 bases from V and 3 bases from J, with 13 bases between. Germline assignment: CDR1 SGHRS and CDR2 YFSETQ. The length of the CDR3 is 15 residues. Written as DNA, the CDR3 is TGCGCCAGCAGCTTCGGACACCTTGGGACAGATACGCAGTATTTT. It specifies CASSFGHLGTDTQYF.

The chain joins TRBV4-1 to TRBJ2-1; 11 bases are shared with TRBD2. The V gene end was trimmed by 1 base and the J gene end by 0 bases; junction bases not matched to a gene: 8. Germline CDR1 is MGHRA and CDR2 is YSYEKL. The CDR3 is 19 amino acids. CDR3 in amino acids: CASSQAGLAGRSSYNEQFF. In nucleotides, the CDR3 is TGCGCCAGCAGCCAAGCTGGACTAGCGGGCCGAAGCTCCTACAATGAGCAGTTCTTC.

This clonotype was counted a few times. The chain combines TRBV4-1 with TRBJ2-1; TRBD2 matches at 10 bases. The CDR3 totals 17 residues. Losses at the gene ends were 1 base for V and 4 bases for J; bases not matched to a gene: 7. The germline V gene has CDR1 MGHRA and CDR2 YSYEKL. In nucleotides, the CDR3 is TGCGCCAGCAGCCAAGCGCCGGGACTAGCGCAATACAATGAGCAGTTCTTC. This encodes CASSQAPGLAQYNEQFF.

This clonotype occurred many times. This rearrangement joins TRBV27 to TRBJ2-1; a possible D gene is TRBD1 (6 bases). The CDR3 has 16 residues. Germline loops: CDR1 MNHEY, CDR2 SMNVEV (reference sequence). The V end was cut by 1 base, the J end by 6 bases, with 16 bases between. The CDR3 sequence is CASSLLGTGKGNEQFF. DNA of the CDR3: TGTGCCAGCAGTTTATTGGGTACAGGGAAGGGCAATGAGCAGTTCTTC.

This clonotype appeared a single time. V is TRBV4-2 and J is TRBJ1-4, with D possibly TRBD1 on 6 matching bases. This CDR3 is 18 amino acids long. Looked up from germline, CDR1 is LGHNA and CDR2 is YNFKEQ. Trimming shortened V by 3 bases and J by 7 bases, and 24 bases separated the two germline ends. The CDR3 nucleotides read TGTGCCAGCAGCCACGCCGTGTCGGGGGCTACTTATAGTGAAAAACTGTTTTTT. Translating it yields CASSHAVSGATYSEKLFF.

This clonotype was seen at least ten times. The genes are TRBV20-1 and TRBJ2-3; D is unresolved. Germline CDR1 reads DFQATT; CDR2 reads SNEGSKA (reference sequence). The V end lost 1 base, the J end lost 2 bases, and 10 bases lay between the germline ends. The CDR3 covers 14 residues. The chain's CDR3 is CSARVATHTDTQYF. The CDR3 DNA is TGCAGTGCTAGAGTCGCGACACACACAGATACGCAGTATTTT.

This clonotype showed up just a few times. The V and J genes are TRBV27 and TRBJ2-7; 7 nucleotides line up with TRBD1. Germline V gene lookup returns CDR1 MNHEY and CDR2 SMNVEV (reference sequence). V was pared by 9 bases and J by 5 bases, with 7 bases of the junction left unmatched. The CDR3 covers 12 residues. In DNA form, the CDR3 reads TGTGCCAGGGAGGACAGGTTCAACGAGCAGTACTTC. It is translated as CAREDRFNEQYF.

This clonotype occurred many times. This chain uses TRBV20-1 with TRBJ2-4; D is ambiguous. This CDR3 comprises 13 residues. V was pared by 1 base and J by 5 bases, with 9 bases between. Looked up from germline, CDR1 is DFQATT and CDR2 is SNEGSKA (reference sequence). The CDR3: CSARGSLQNIQYF. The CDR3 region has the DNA TGCAGTGCTAGAGGTAGTCTTCAAAACATTCAGTACTTC.

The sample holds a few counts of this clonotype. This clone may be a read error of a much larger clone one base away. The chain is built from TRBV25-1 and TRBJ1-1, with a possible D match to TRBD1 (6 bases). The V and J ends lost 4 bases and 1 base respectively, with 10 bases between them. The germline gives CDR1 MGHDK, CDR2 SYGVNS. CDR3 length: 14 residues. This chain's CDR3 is CASSVRDKNTEAFF. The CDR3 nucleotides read TGTGCCAGCAGTGTCCGGGACAAGAACACTGAAGCTTTCTTT.

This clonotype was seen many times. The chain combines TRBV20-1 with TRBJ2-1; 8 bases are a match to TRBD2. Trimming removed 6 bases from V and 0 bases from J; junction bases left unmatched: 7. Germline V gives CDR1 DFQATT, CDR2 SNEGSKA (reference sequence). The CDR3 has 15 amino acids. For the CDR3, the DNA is TGCAGTGCGAATAGCGGGGAAATCTCCTACAATGAGCAGTTCTTC. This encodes CSANSGEISYNEQFF.

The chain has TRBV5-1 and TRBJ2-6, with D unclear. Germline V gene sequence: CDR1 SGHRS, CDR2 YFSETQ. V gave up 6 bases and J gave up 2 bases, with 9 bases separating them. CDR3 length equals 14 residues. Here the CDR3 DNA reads TGCGCCAGCAACGCCACCCCTGGGGCCAACGTCCTGACTTTC. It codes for CASNATPGANVLTF.

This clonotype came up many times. The CDR3 coding sequence is TGTGCCTGGAACGGGGACATATGGGGGGCGGAGACCCAGTACTTC. Its protein product is CAWNGDIWGAETQYF. The chain couples TRBV30 to TRBJ2-5; perhaps D is TRBD1 or TRBD2 (6 bases each). Trimming removed 4 bases from V and 5 bases from J, with 20 bases in between. The CDR3 has 15 amino acids. Germline V gives CDR1 GTSNPN, CDR2 SVGIG (reference sequence).

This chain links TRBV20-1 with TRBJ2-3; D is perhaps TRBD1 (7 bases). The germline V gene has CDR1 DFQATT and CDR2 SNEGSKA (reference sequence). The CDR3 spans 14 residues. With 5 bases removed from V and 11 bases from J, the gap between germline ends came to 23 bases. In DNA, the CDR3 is TGCAGTGCTTTTCAGGGGGGCCGGGCATTCCGGCAGTATTTT. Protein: CSAFQGGRAFRQYF.

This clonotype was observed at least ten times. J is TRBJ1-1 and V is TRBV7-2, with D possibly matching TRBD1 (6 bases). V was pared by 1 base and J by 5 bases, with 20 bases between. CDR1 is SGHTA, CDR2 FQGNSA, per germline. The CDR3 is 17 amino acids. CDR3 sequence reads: CASSLEGTRGLGTEAFF. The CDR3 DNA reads TGTGCCAGCAGCTTAGAGGGGACAAGAGGTTTGGGAACTGAAGCTTTCTTT.

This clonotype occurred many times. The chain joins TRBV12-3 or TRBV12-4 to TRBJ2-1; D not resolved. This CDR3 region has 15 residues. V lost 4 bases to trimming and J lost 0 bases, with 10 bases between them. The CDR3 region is CASSSSIGSYNEQFF. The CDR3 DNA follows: TGTGCCAGCAGTTCATCGATAGGCTCCTACAATGAGCAGTTCTTC.

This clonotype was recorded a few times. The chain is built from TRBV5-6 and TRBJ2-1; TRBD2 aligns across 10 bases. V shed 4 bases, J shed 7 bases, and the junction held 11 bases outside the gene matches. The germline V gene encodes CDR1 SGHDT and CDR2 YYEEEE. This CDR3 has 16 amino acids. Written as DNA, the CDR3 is TGTGCCAGCAGCGGGGGGGGACTAGCGAGGTGGAATGAGCAGTTCTTC. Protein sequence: CASSGGGLARWNEQFF.

The CDR3 here is CASSQGGRAGANVLTF. In DNA, the CDR3 is TGCGCCAGCAGCCAAGGAGGGAGGGCTGGGGCCAACGTCCTGACTTTC. This chain joins TRBV4-1 and TRBJ2-6; 7 bases are shared with TRBD2. This CDR3 contains 16 residues. CDR1 and CDR2 (germline): MGHRA, YSYEKL. The V segment lost 1 base and the J segment 2 bases; nucleotides outside the gene matches: 2.

CDR3 amino acids: CASSPPNSGRTEAFF. CDR3 in DNA: TGTGCCAGCTCACCACCGAACTCGGGACGGACCGAAGCTTTCTTT. The chain has TRBV18 and TRBJ1-1; D possibly corresponds to TRBD1 (5 bases). This CDR3 comprises 15 residues. The ends were cut back, 0 bases at V and 8 bases at J, with 16 bases in the middle. CDR1 is KGHSH, CDR2 LQKENI, per germline.

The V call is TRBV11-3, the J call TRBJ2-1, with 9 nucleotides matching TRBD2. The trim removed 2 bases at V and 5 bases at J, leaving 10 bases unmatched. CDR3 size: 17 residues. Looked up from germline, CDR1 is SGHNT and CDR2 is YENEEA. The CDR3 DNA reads TGTGCCAGCAGCTTACATTTGGCGGGAGGGCCAGACAATGAGCAGTTCTTC. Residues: CASSLHLAGGPDNEQFF.

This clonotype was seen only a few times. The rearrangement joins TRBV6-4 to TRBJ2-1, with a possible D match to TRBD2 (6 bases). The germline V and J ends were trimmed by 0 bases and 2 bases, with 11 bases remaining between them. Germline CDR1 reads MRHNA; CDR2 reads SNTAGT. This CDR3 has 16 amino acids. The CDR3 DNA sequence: TGTGCCAGCAGTGACTCGGTGGAGGGTCCCTACAATGAGCAGTTCTTC. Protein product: CASSDSVEGPYNEQFF.

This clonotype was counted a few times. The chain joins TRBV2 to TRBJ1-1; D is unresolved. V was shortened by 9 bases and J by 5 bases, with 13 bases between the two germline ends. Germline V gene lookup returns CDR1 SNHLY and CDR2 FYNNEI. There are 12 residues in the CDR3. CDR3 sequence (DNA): TGTGCCAGTGGTCGACGGGGTACTGAAGCTTTCTTT. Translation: CASGRRGTEAFF.

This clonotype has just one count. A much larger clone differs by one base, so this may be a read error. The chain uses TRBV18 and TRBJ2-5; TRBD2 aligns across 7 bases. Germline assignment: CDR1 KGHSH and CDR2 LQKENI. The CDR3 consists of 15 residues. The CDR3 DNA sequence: TGTGCCAGCTCACCCCCTGATGGGAGGCGGGAGACCCTGTACTTC. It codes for CASSPPDGRRETLYF.

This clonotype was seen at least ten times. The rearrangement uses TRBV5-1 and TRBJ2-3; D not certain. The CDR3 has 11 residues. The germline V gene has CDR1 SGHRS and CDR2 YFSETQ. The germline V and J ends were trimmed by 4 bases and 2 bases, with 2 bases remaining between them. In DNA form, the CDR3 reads TGCGCCAGCAGCAACACAGATACGCAGTATTTT. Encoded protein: CASSNTDTQYF.

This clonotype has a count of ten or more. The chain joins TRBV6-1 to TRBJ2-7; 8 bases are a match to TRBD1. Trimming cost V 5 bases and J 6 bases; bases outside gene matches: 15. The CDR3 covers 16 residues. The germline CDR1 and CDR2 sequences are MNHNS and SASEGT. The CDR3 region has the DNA TGTGCCAGCAGTCAACTGACAGGGGCAATATCCGGCGAGCAGTACTTC. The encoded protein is CASSQLTGAISGEQYF.